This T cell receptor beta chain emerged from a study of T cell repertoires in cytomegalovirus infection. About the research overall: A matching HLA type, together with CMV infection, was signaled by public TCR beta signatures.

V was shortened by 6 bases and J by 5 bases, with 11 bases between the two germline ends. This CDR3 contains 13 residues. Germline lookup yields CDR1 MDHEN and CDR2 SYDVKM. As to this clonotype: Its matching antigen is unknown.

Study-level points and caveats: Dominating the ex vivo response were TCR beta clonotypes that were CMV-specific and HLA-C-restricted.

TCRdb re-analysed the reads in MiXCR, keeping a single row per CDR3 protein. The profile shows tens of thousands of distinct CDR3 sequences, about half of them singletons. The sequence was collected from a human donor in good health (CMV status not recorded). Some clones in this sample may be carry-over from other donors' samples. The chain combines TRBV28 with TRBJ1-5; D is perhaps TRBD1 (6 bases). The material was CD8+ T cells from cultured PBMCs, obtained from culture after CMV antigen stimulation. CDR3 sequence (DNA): TGTGCCAGCAGGGCTAACAGGGATCAGCCCCAGCATTTT. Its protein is CASRANRDQPQHF.